The next 9 T cell receptor beta chains were all read from a single sample in a study of T cell responses to AZD1222 COVID-19 vaccine (dated by TCRdb to the early 2020s). The time point label for this specimen denotes: baseline before first vaccination. The sample's treatment or condition label, in plain terms: meningococcal conjugate vaccine given as trial control. The protocol used for the library was the immunoSEQ multiplex PCR assay. TCRdb took over this immuneACCESS table, retaining in-frame rearrangements with V and J assigned. Such tables are incomplete; in checked studies, under half of the missing clones stem from an unresolved V gene, and the remainder is unexplained. The sample yields 100,000 to 150,000 clones; about 90% were counted once. The biggest ten clones account for nearly 4.5% of the sample. The sequencing used peripheral blood, collected on day 0 of MenACWY control vaccination. These receptors all stem from an adult in good health.

In its sample, this clone was seen once. The CDR3 protein is CASSKPGLAEYEQYF. As DNA, the CDR3 is TGTGCCAGTAGCAAACCGGGACTAGCGGAATACGAGCAGTACTTC. The V and J genes are TRBV19 and TRBJ2-7; TRBD2 matches at 11 bases. Trimming cost V 6 bases and J 4 bases; bases outside gene matches: 8. The CDR3 covers 15 residues. CDR1 and CDR2 (germline): LNHDA, SQIVND (reference sequence).

The rearrangement uses TRBV6-6 and TRBJ2-1; perhaps TRBD2 as D (7 bases). Germline CDR1 and CDR2: MNHNY and SVGAGI (reference sequence). Deletions cut 2 bases from V and 4 bases from J, with 15 bases between. This CDR3 comprises 16 residues. CDR3 residues: CASSYGMGGRYNEQFF. CDR3 nucleotides: TGTGCCAGCAGTTACGGGATGGGGGGGCGGTACAATGAGCAGTTCTTC.

The J gene is TRBJ1-2, the V gene TRBV14, with a tentative D call TRBD1 (5 bases). The CDR3 loop spans 14 amino acids. Trimming stripped 3 bases from V and 1 base from J, with 9 bases between. Per germline, CDR1 SGHDN and CDR2 FVKESK. The CDR3 nucleotides are TGTGCCAGCAGCCAGGGGGGACTTAACTATGGCTACACCTTC. Protein product: CASSQGGLNYGYTF.

V is TRBV15 and J is TRBJ2-5; a weak D match, TRBD2 (5 bases). This CDR3 has 14 residues. CDR1 and CDR2 (germline): LNHNV, YYDKDF (reference sequence). Between the trimmed V and J ends, which lost 0 bases and 5 bases, there was a span of 10 bases. In DNA form, the CDR3 reads TGTGCCACCAGCAGAGATAAGAGGGCTGAGACCCAGTACTTC. Its translation is CATSRDKRAETQYF.

The chain combines TRBV6-5 with TRBJ1-2; 7 bases align to TRBD1. Germline CDR1 and CDR2: MNHEY and SVGAGI. This CDR3 is built from 14 residues. V lost 8 bases to trimming and J lost 0 bases; unmatched junction nucleotides: 6. CDR3 coding DNA: TGTGCCAGCGGGACAGACTCCTCTAACTATGGCTACACCTTC. Protein sequence: CASGTDSSNYGYTF.

The chain uses TRBV28 and TRBJ2-7, with D perhaps assigned TRBD1 or TRBD2 (7 bases each). V was cut by 6 bases and J by 2 bases, with 17 bases left in between. CDR3 size: 15 residues. The germline CDR1 and CDR2 sequences are MDHEN and SYDVKM. The CDR3 sequence: CASSPGGRAPYEQYF. CDR3 coding DNA: TGTGCCAGCAGCCCAGGGGGGAGGGCCCCCTACGAGCAGTACTTC.

This clone was counted between two and nine times. The genes are TRBV6-5 and TRBJ2-2, with D possibly matching TRBD1 (5 bases). Trimming took off 7 bases at V and 2 bases at J, with 8 bases between the two ends. Germline V gives CDR1 MNHEY, CDR2 SVGAGI. This CDR3 is built from 13 residues. The chain's CDR3 is CASTGHNTGELFF. CDR3 nucleotides: TGTGCCAGCACCGGACATAACACCGGGGAGCTGTTTTTT.

The chain uses TRBV10-3 and TRBJ2-1, with D unresolved. There are 11 residues in the CDR3. CDR1 ENHRY and CDR2 SYGVKD come from the germline V gene. V lost 8 bases and J lost 6, with 8 bases in between. The CDR3 DNA follows: TGTGCCATCTTTGGCGGCAATGAGCAGTTCTTC. Amino acids: CAIFGGNEQFF.

A word on this clone: Additional DNA sequences in this sample encode the identical CDR3. The rearrangement uses TRBV18 and TRBJ2-7; perhaps D is TRBD1 or TRBD2 (5 bases each). The CDR3 is 14 residues long. Trimming cost V 3 bases and J 1 base, with 10 bases left between them. Germline CDR1 reads KGHSH; CDR2 reads LQKENI. The CDR3 region is CASSPGRSSYEQYF. CDR3 nucleotides: TGTGCCAGCTCACCGGGACGGAGTTCCTACGAGCAGTACTTC. The variable domain in full, completed from reference TRBV18 and TRBJ2-7, reads NAGVMQNPRHLVRRRGQEARLRCSPMKGHSHVYWYRQLPEEGLKFMVYLQKENIIDESGMPKERFSAEFPKEGPSILRIQQVVRGDSAAYFCASSPGRSSYEQYFGPGTRLTVT.